This T cell receptor beta chain came from a study of cytomegalovirus exposure and HLA in healthy donors. Of note for this clone: No antigen is known for it.

Overall study findings and caveats: In vitro work confirmed that a few CMV-associated chains recognize CMV antigens.

Both 60 Vbeta primers and 13 Jbeta primers went into the PCR. Generated by immunoSEQ multiplex PCR, the TCRdb table keeps only in-frame clones and is missing some. Of about 60,000 clones listed, 75% to 85% are singletons. Trimming at V came to 4 bases and at J to 4 bases, leaving 3 bases not matched to a gene. This CDR3 has 15 residues. Germline V CDR1 and CDR2: SGDLS, YYNGEE. Input material: PBMCs. The clonotype originates from a male donor in good health and CMV-seronegative. The rearrangement uses TRBV9 and TRBJ2-7, with TRBD2 identical over 15 bases. The CDR3 DNA reads as TGTGCCAGCAGCCCCGGGACTAGCGGGGGGTACGAGCAGTACTTC. Translation gives CASSPGTSGGYEQYF.